The TCR beta chain under discussion was sequenced for a study of blood T cell repertoires in COVID-19 (dated by TCRdb to about 2020). At the level of the whole study: The collaborator samples originated in the United States, Italy and Spain and spanned the acute and convalescent phases of COVID-19. The prospective study material was composed of cDNA or gDNA derived from T cells, B-cell-depleted T cells, or PBMCs. Deeply sampled blood TCRbeta repertoires from subjects exposed to, actively infected with, or recovered from COVID-19 were included in the dataset. The repertoires were released in a freely available public database meant as a resource for research on the immune response to SARS-CoV-2. Samples were obtained from the ongoing ImmuneRACE study (first 160 participants) and from over 1,000 subjects provided by 6 global collaborators. A de-identified subject ID, COVID-19 status, age in years and sex were almost always included in the sample metadata. Where available, HLA class I and class II types were taken from metadata supplied by the sample provider and were not determined by assay-based typing.

Results and caveats for the whole study, not just this receptor: The amount of clinical and demographic metadata varied by source and participant and was provided uncurated.

TCRbeta CDR3 regions were amplified from genomic DNA using the immunoSEQ Assay, a bias-controlled multiplex PCR. The authors processed their data as follows. The number of nucleated cells in each sample was estimated by amplification of reference gene primers within the assay. Sequence reads were collapsed and filtered to measure the absolute abundance of every unique TCRbeta CDR3 rearrangement. Productive Simpson clonality was computed per sample as the square root of Simpson's diversity index over productive rearrangements. The table comes from immuneACCESS by way of TCRdb, which keeps in-frame sequences with V and J called. Part of the clones is missing from these tables; in studies checked, under half for an unresolved V gene and the rest for unknown reasons. That table gives V, J and clone size, and the DNA gave D and trimming. Counted in this sample were about 47,000 clones; just under 70% of them appeared once. The ten top clones hold roughly 6.3% of the sample.

Collaborating institutions collected whole blood in K2EDTA tubes following their own protocols. Collaborator samples were shipped for TCRbeta analysis as frozen whole blood, isolated PBMCs, or DNA extracted from either sample type. On this clone: Its antigen is still unknown. No base quality information exists; no much larger clone differs at one position.

Sequencing was performed on peripheral blood. This TCR was recovered from a man at least 80 years old with acute or convalescent COVID-19.

The DNA is TGTGCCAGCAGCCTAAAGGGACTAGCGGGAGGGCGGAGCACAGATACGCAGTATTTT. This gives the protein CASSLKGLAGGRSTDTQYF. The sequence links TRBV6-2 or TRBV6-3 to TRBJ2-3, with 16 junctional bases fitting TRBD2. According to the germline V gene, CDR1 reads MNHEY and CDR2 reads SVGEGT. V ends up 6 bases short and J 0 bases short, with an unmatched junction base count of 9. The CDR3 contains 19 residues, cysteine and phenylalanine counted. Only the CDR3 DNA stays, 57 bases, in frame from base 1.